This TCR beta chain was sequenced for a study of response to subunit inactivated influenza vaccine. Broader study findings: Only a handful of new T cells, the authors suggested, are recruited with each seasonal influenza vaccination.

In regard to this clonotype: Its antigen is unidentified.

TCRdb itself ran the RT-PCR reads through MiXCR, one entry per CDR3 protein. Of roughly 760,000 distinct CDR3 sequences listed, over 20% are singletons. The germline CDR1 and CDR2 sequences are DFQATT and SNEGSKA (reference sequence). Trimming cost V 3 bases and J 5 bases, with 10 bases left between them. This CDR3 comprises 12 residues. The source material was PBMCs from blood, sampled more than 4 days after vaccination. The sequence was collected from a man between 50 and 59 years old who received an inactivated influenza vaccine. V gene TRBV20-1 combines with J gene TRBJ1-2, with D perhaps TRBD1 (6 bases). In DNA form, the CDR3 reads TGCAGTGCTAGTACAGGGAGATATGGCTACACCTTC. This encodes CSASTGRYGYTF.